Sequencing of this T cell receptor (beta chain) was carried out in a study of T cell changes during pregnancy in multiple sclerosis. Trimming took 6 bases from V and 8 from J, leaving 22 bases between them. The CDR3 is made up of 15 amino acids. The V gene's germline CDR1 is MNHNY and CDR2 SVGAGI (reference sequence). TCRdb's copy holds only in-frame clones and misses some; the assay was immunoSEQ multiplex PCR. The sample lists about 44,000 clones; about nine tenths were seen once. The material sequenced was CD4+ T cells from peripheral blood mononuclear cells, taken in the first trimester of pregnancy. The V call is TRBV6-6, the J call TRBJ1-2; no reliable D call. The origin of this receptor is a female donor with multiple sclerosis, enrolled in a pregnancy study. CDR3 DNA sequence: TGTGCCAGCAGACACGCAGGAGACAACCGGGGAGGCTACACCTTC. Protein: CASRHAGDNRGGYTF.